These 14 T cell receptor beta chains were all obtained from the same sample, sequenced in a study of blood T cell repertoires in COVID-19. The table came from immunoSEQ multiplex PCR; TCRdb's copy has only in-frame clones and leaves some out. The sample holds 100,000 or so clones, around 89% seen once. Sequencing was done on a sample of peripheral blood. The receptors derive from a human donor with acute or convalescent COVID-19. The donor label of this sample is uncertain.

This chain links TRBV28 with TRBJ1-1; TRBD1 matches at 7 bases. This CDR3 comprises 12 residues. The V segment lost 5 bases and the J segment 10 bases; nucleotides outside the gene matches: 7. CDR1 MDHEN and CDR2 SYDVKM come from the germline V gene. The CDR3 coding sequence is TGTGCCAGCAGTCCCAGGGACAGTACAGCTTTCTTT. It translates to CASSPRDSTAFF. The full variable domain, in which reference TRBV28 and TRBJ1-1 provide the parts outside the CDR3, is DVKVTQSSRYLVKRTGEKVFLECVQDMDHENMFWYRQDPGLGLRLIYFSYDVKMKEKGDIPEGYSVSREKKERFSLILESASTNQTSMYLCASSPRDSTAFFGQGTRLTVV.

The chain carries TRBV6-5 and TRBJ2-4; D not resolved. V gave up 8 bases and J gave up 0 bases, with 11 bases separating them. The CDR3 has 14 residues. Germline CDR1 MNHEY, CDR2 SVGAGI. For the CDR3, the DNA is TGTGCCAGCGAACAGACACTAGCCAAAAACATTCAGTACTTC. It encodes CASEQTLAKNIQYF.

The chain combines TRBV28 with TRBJ1-1, with 8 bases aligning to TRBD1. V was pared by 2 bases and J by 9 bases, with 8 bases of the junction left unmatched. The CDR3 totals 14 residues. The V gene's germline CDR1 is MDHEN and CDR2 SYDVKM. DNA of the CDR3: TGTGCCAGCAGTTTAGCAGGGGGCAAGATGAAAGCTTTCTTT. This gives the protein CASSLAGGKMKAFF.

V and J are TRBV7-2 and TRBJ2-7, with 11 nucleotides matching TRBD2. The J segment lost 8 bases and the V segment lost 5 bases, leaving 11 bases of the junction unmatched. This CDR3 contains 15 residues. Germline V gene sequence: CDR1 SGHTA, CDR2 FQGNSA. The CDR3 DNA reads as TGTGCCAGCAGCATACAACTAGCGGGGGTAGGAAAGCAGTACTTC. Its translation is CASSIQLAGVGKQYF.

The V call is TRBV7-6, the J call TRBJ2-5; 8 bases map to TRBD2. Germline CDR1 and CDR2: SGHVS and FNYEAQ. J lost 0 bases, V lost 2 bases, and 8 bases had no gene match. The CDR3 consists of 17 residues. CDR3 nucleotides: TGTGCCAGCAGCTTACTTAGCGGGACGAAGTACCAAGAGACCCAGTACTTC. It is translated as CASSLLSGTKYQETQYF.

The chain joins TRBV30 to TRBJ1-1; 7 bases agree with TRBD1. Germline CDR1 and CDR2: GTSNPN and SVGIG (reference sequence). Trimming took 1 base from V and 0 from J; bases not matched to a gene: 14. The CDR3 spans 18 residues. CDR3 loop: CAWSEIRGLQGMNTEAFF. DNA for the CDR3: TGTGCCTGGAGTGAAATTCGGGGGCTACAGGGGATGAACACTGAAGCTTTCTTT.

The rearrangement uses TRBV7-2 and TRBJ2-5, with D maybe TRBD1 (6 bases). The CDR3 contains 12 residues. The V gene's germline CDR1 is SGHTA and CDR2 FQGNSA. Trimming shortened V by 8 bases and J by 2 bases, and 9 bases separated the two germline ends. In nucleotides, the CDR3 is TGTGCCAGCGGGGACACTCAAGAGACCCAGTACTTC. Residues: CASGDTQETQYF.

Concerning this clone itself: Sequence at one end of the junction differs from germline and may be a read error. V is TRBV28 and J is TRBJ2-7, with 7 positions matching TRBD2. The CDR3 totals 17 residues. Germline assignment: CDR1 MDHEN and CDR2 SYDVKM. The DNA of the CDR3 is TGTGCCAGCAGTCCCCAACCCGTAAGCGGGATCTCCCACGAGCAGTACTTC. Encoded protein: CASSPQPVSGISHEQYF.

This chain joins TRBV5-4 and TRBJ1-2, with 7 bases aligning to TRBD1. The V gene's germline CDR1 is SGHNT and CDR2 YYREEE (reference sequence). The CDR3 length is 16 residues. V was pared by 1 base and J by 2 bases, with 8 bases of the junction left unmatched. The CDR3 DNA follows: TGTGCCAGCAGCTTGCCGACACAGGGGAGGAACTATGGCTACACCTTC. It is translated as CASSLPTQGRNYGYTF.

The chain is built from TRBV5-4 and TRBJ2-6; 8 bases are a match to TRBD2. The germline V gene has CDR1 SGHNT and CDR2 YYREEE (reference sequence). V was pared by 4 bases and J by 1 base, with 10 bases of the junction left unmatched. The length of the CDR3 is 18 residues. This chain's CDR3 is CASSRSGTVPSGANVLTF. CDR3 DNA: TGTGCCAGCAGCCGTAGCGGGACGGTACCTTCTGGGGCCAACGTCCTGACTTTC. Combining the CDR3 with reference TRBV5-4 and TRBJ2-6 gives the whole variable domain ETGVTQSPTHLIKTRGQQVTLRCSSQSGHNTVSWYQQALGQGPQFIFQYYREEENGRGNFPPRFSGLQFPNYSSELNVNALELDDSALYLCASSRSGTVPSGANVLTFGAGSRLTVL.

The chain recombines TRBV7-2 with TRBJ2-5, with D uncertain. Germline CDR1 SGHTA, CDR2 FQGNSA. V gave up 2 bases and J gave up 2 bases, with 12 bases separating them. The CDR3 covers 15 residues. The CDR3 loop is CASSLMGSQQETQYF. The CDR3 region has the DNA TGTGCCAGCAGCTTAATGGGCAGCCAGCAAGAGACCCAGTACTTC.

The V gene is TRBV7-9, the J gene TRBJ2-4, with TRBD2 matching over 8 bases. Germline CDR1 and CDR2: SEHNR and FQNEAQ (reference sequence). Trimming took 3 bases from V and 4 from J; bases not matched to a gene: 8. CDR3 length: 16 amino acids. CDR3 loop: CASSFYSGIVKNIQYF. CDR3 coding DNA: TGTGCCAGCAGCTTTTATAGCGGGATTGTAAAAAACATTCAGTACTTC.

The chain is built from TRBV28 and TRBJ2-7; D may be TRBD1 (6 bases). CDR3 length: 12 residues. Germline V lookup: CDR1 MDHEN, CDR2 SYDVKM. Between the trimmed V and J ends, which lost 5 bases and 4 bases, there was a span of 9 bases. The CDR3: CASSLGQYEQYF. CDR3 DNA: TGTGCCAGCAGTCTCGGACAGTACGAGCAGTACTTC.

This clone was detected only a few times. This chain uses TRBV7-3 with TRBJ2-2, with 9 bases fitting TRBD2. V was pared by 1 base and J by 2 bases, with 5 bases of the junction left unmatched. CDR3 length: 17 residues. CDR1 and CDR2 from the germline V gene are SGHTA and FQGTGA. The CDR3 bases are TGTGCCAGCAGCTTAAACGGCGGGAGGGCCAACACCGGGGAGCTGTTTTTT. Its translation: CASSLNGGRANTGELFF. The entire variable domain, with the rest obtained from reference TRBV7-3 and TRBJ2-2, is as follows: GAGVSQTPSNKVTEKGKYVELRCDPISGHTALYWYRQSLGQGPEFLIYFQGTGAADDSGLPNDRFFAVRPEGSVSTLKIQRTERGDSAVYLCASSLNGGRANTGELFFGEGSRLTVL.